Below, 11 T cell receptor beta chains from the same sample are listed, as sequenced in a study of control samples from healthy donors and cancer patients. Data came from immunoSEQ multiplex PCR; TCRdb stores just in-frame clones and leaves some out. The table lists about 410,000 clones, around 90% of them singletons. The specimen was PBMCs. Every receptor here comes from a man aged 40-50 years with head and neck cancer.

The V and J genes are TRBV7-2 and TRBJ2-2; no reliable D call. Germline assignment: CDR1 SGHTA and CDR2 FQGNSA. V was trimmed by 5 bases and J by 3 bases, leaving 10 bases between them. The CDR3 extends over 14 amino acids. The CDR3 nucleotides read TGTGCCAGCAGCCTCACGACCCACACCGGGGAGCTGTTTTTT. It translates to CASSLTTHTGELFF.

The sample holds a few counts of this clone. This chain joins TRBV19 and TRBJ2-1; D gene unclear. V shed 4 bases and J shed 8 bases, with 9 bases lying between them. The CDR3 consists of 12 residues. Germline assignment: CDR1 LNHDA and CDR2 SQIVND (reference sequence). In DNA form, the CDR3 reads TGTGCCAGTAGTAACTCCTTCGATGAGCAGTTCTTC. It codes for CASSNSFDEQFF.

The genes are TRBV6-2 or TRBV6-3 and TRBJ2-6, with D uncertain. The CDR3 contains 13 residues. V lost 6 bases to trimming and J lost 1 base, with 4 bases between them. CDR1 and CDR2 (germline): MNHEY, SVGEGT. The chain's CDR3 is CASSLSGANVLTF. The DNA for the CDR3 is TGTGCCAGCAGCTTATCTGGGGCCAACGTCCTGACTTTC.

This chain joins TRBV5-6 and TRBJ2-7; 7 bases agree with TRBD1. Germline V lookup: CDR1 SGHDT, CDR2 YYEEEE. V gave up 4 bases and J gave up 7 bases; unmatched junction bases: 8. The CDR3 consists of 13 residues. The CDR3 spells CASSVGQRLEQYF. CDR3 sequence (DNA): TGTGCCAGCAGCGTGGGACAGAGACTGGAGCAGTACTTC.

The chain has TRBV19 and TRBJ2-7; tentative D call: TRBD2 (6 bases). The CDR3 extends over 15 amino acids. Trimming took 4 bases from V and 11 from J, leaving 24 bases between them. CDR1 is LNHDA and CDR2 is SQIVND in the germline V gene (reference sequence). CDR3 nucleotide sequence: TGTGCCAGTAGTACCTCAACCGGGAGCTTCGCAGTCAAGTACTTC. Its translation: CASSTSTGSFAVKYF. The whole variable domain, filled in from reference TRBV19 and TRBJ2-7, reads DGGITQSPKYLFRKEGQNVTLSCEQNLNHDAMYWYRQDPGQGLRLIYYSQIVNDFQKGDIAEGYSVSREKKESFPLTVTSAQKNPTAFYLCASSTSTGSFAVKYFGPGTRLTVT.

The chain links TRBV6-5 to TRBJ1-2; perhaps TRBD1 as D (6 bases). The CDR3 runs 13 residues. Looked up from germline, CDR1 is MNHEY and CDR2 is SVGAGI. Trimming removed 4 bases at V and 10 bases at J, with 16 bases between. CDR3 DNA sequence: TGTGCCAGCAGTTTCGGGGGCCAGACCGACTACACCTTC. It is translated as CASSFGGQTDYTF.

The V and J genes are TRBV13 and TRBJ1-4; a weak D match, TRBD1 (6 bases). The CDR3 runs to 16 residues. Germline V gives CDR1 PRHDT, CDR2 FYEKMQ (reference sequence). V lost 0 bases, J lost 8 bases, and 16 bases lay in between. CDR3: CASSLGERGSGEKLFF. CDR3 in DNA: TGTGCCAGCAGCTTAGGCGAGAGGGGGTCGGGGGAAAAACTGTTTTTT.

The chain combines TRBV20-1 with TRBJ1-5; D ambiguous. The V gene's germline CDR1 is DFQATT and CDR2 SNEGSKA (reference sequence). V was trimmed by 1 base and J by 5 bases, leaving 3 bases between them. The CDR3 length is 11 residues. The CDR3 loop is CSARGHQPQHF. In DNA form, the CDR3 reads TGCAGTGCTAGAGGGCATCAGCCCCAGCATTTT.

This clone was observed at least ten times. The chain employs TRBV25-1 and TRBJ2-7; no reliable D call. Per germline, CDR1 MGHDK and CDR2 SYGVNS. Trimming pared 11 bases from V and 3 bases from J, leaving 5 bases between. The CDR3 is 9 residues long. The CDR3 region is CADNYEQYF. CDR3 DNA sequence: TGTGCCGATAACTACGAGCAGTACTTC.

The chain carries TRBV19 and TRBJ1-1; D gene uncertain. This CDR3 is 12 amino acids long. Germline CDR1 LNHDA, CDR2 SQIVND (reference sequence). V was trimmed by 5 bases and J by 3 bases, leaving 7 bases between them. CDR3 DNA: TGTGCCAGTAGTGCGGGCGACACTGAAGCTTTCTTT. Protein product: CASSAGDTEAFF.

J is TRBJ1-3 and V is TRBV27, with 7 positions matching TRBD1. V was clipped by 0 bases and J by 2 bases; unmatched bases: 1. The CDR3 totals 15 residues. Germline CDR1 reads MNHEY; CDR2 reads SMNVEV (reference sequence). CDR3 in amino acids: CASSLSTGPGNTIYF. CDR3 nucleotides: TGTGCCAGCAGTTTATCGACAGGGCCTGGAAACACCATATATTTT.